This paragraph covers one T cell receptor (beta chain) sequence. This entry is derived from a study of blood T cell repertoires in COVID-19. Whole-study context: Acute and convalescent COVID-19 specimens originated in the United States, Italy and Spain.

Sequencing used immunoSEQ multiplex PCR; TCRdb keeps in-frame clones, though not all of them. The sample has roughly 460,000 clones, 80% to 90% seen once. Germline V gene sequence: CDR1 MNHEY, CDR2 SVGAGI. This CDR3 has 13 amino acids. The junction had 2 bases not matched to a gene; V was cut back by 4 bases and J by 2 bases. Patients in Seattle were enrolled during active infection, then followed longitudinally. The sequencing sample was made of peripheral blood. The receptor's source is a man aged 18 to 30 with COVID-19, enrolled during active disease. The chain uses TRBV6-5 and TRBJ2-7, with 7 nucleotides matching TRBD2. CDR3 region: CASSLGLAYEQYF. The CDR3 nucleotides are TGTGCCAGCAGTTTAGGACTAGCCTACGAGCAGTACTTC.